These 16 T cell receptor beta chains originate from one sample sequenced in a study of T cells expressing NK-cell markers. TCRdb derives one entry per CDR3 protein from the 5' RACE reads, leaving out DNA. The sample shows around 14,000 distinct CDR3 sequences, and around 50% sits with its ten largest clones. Material: blood T cells: a sorted CD56 or NKG2C T cell subset, CD4+ or CD8+ T cells, or bulk PBMC T cells (not recorded which). Source of these receptors: a man aged 18-69 years in good health.

The chain couples TRBV4-2 to TRBJ1-5; TCRdb calls TRBD1, which cannot be checked without DNA. There are 17 residues in the CDR3. The germline V gene has CDR1 LGHNA and CDR2 YNFKEQ. The CDR3 spells CASSQGDGGAIHQPQHF.

The rearrangement joins TRBV7-2 to TRBJ1-2. Germline V gene data show CDR1 as SGHTA and CDR2 as FQGNSA. The CDR3 loop spans 15 amino acids. CDR3 residues: CASSSAQGFLSGYTF.

The chain employs TRBV12-3 or TRBV12-4 and TRBJ1-1. The CDR3 sequence is 12 residues long. CDR3 residues: CASSFWGTEAFF.

The chain recombines TRBV20-1 with TRBJ2-7; without DNA, the TCRdb call of TRBD2 cannot be checked. This CDR3 spans 14 amino acids. Germline lookup yields CDR1 DFQATT and CDR2 SNEGSKA (reference sequence). The CDR3 is CSAPSGRVSYEQYF.

The rearrangement joins TRBV5-1 to TRBJ2-3; checking the TCRdb D call of TRBD1 is not possible without DNA. Looked up from germline, CDR1 is SGHRS and CDR2 is YFSETQ. The CDR3 contains 15 residues. This chain's CDR3 is CASSLEGRVVDTQYF.

This sequence joins TRBV12-3 or TRBV12-4 and TRBJ2-2. The CDR3 consists of 14 residues. CDR3 sequence: CASIAYLDTGELFF.

CDR3 residues: CASRLLRTGSPLHF. The chain employs TRBV11-2 and TRBJ1-6. This CDR3 has 14 amino acids. Germline V gene data show CDR1 as SGHAT and CDR2 as FQNNGV.

The V gene is TRBV20-1, the J gene TRBJ2-1. Germline V lookup: CDR1 DFQATT, CDR2 SNEGSKA (reference sequence). This CDR3 is built from 13 residues. The CDR3 region is CSARGSDYNEQFF.

The chain links TRBV28 to TRBJ2-7; TCRdb's assignment of TRBD1 cannot be checked, as there is no DNA. The CDR3 has 14 residues. The germline gives CDR1 MDHEN, CDR2 SYDVKM. CDR3: CASSSGTGGGEQYF.

J is TRBJ2-7 and V is TRBV20-1; TCRdb selects TRBD2, and the lack of DNA leaves this call unchecked. The germline CDR1 and CDR2 sequences are DFQATT and SNEGSKA (reference sequence). The CDR3 extends over 12 amino acids. CDR3 region: CSARQGPYEQYF.

This chain uses TRBV19 with TRBJ2-5; checking the TCRdb D call of TRBD1 is not possible without DNA. Germline CDR1 is LNHDA and CDR2 is SQIVND (reference sequence). The CDR3 runs to 19 residues. CDR3 sequence reads: CASRDRRDREIGCWETQYF.

The chain couples TRBV21-1 to TRBJ2-7; TCRdb reports TRBD1, a call that lacks DNA to check it against. TRBV21-1 is a known pseudogene. This CDR3 comprises 17 residues. Here the CDR3 reads CASSQIGTGGSPYEQYF.

The CDR3 region is CSVTPQGRSYEQYF. The chain uses TRBV29-1 and TRBJ2-7; TCRdb outputs TRBD1, but without DNA this stays unchecked. The CDR3 consists of 14 residues. Germline loops: CDR1 SQVTM, CDR2 ANQGSEA.

This clonotype is labeled medium-sized (0.01 to 0.1%) based on frequency. The rearrangement links TRBV12-3 or TRBV12-4 to TRBJ2-7; the TRBD1 assignment by TCRdb is unverifiable without DNA. There are 14 residues in the CDR3. CDR3: CASSFLGTGGEQYF.

The CDR3 protein is CASTLGGLSNQPQHF. This chain joins TRBV5-6 and TRBJ1-5; TCRdb lists TRBD1, though no DNA is available to test this call. The CDR3 is made up of 15 amino acids. The V gene's germline CDR1 is SGHDT and CDR2 YYEEEE. Drawing the rest from reference TRBV5-6 and TRBJ1-5, the complete variable domain is DAGVTQSPTHLIKTRGQQVTLRCSPKSGHDTVSWYQQALGQGPQFIFQYYEEEERQRGNFPDRFSGHQFPNYSSELNVNALLLGDSALYLCASTLGGLSNQPQHFGDGTRLSIL.

CDR3 region: CASSLDGTGGRGYTF. The V call is TRBV7-2, the J call TRBJ1-2; TCRdb returns TRBD1, unconfirmable since there is no DNA. The CDR3 is 15 residues long. Germline loops: CDR1 SGHTA, CDR2 FQGNSA.